These 22 T cell receptor beta chains were all obtained from the same sample, sequenced in a study of shared clonotypes between healthy human individuals. Measured with immunoSEQ multiplex PCR; TCRdb has only the in-frame clones, and not every one. Of about 690,000 clones listed, 90% are singletons. The sequencing sample was made of memory CD8+ T cells from PBMCs. Subset here: CD45RO+ cells pooled with CCR7-negative TemRA cells. The receptors originated from a man aged 18 to 30 in good health. Some clones in this sample may be carry-over from other donors' samples.

The rearrangement uses TRBV5-1 and TRBJ2-7, with 10 bases aligning to TRBD2. CDR1 and CDR2 (germline): SGHRS, YFSETQ. The V segment lost 0 bases and the J segment 5 bases; nucleotides outside the gene matches: 11. This CDR3 region has 17 residues. The CDR3 spells CASSLEGLAGVNDEQYF. CDR3 coding DNA: TGCGCCAGCAGCTTGGAGGGGCTAGCGGGAGTAAACGACGAGCAGTACTTC.

In its sample, this clone was seen once. This chain connects TRBV4-3 to TRBJ2-5; no clear D gene. V lost 0 bases to trimming and J lost 1 base, with 15 bases between them. From germline, CDR1 is LGHNA and CDR2 YSLEER. The CDR3 is 17 amino acids. The CDR3 DNA sequence: TGCGCCAGCAGCCAAGATAGTACCTTAAAGGGCCAAGAGACCCAGTACTTC. Translation gives CASSQDSTLKGQETQYF.

The rearrangement links TRBV11-2 to TRBJ1-1, with TRBD1 as a possible D gene (5 bases). V lost 4 bases and J lost 1, with 13 bases in between. Germline loops: CDR1 SGHAT, CDR2 FQNNGV. This CDR3 comprises 15 residues. The CDR3 region has the DNA TGTGCCAGCAGCTCCCTTGAGGGGAGGAACACTGAAGCTTTCTTT. Translation: CASSSLEGRNTEAFF.

About this clone: Distinct nucleotide sequences in the sample also encode this CDR3. The chain employs TRBV9 and TRBJ2-2; 12 bases align to TRBD2. Germline loops: CDR1 SGDLS, CDR2 YYNGEE. Trimming at V came to 1 base and at J to 3 bases, leaving 4 bases not matched to a gene. The CDR3 is 17 amino acids. CDR3 bases: TGTGCCAGCAGCGTATCACTAGCGGGAGGCCACACCGGGGAGCTGTTTTTT. Its translation: CASSVSLAGGHTGELFF.

This clone was observed once. The V gene is TRBV21-1, the J gene TRBJ2-1; the D call TRBD2 from the table was never checked on the DNA. TRBV21-1 represents a pseudogene. This CDR3 is built from 12 residues. This chain's CDR3 is CASSKYRRGQFF. The CDR3 DNA reads TGTGCCAGCAGCAAGTACAGGCGGGGGCAGTTCTTC.

The chain carries TRBV9 and TRBJ2-3; 10 bases fit TRBD2. This CDR3 has 15 residues. V was pared by 2 bases and J by 8 bases, with 8 bases of the junction left unmatched. CDR1 and CDR2 from the germline V gene are SGDLS and YYNGEE. The CDR3 nucleotides are TGTGCCAGCAGCGTCGTAGGAGCGGGAGGGACTACGCAGTATTTT. Its translation: CASSVVGAGGTTQYF.

This chain uses TRBV19 with TRBJ1-5, with 10 bases identical to TRBD1. CDR1 and CDR2 (germline): LNHDA, SQIVND (reference sequence). Trimming at V came to 2 bases and at J to 7 bases, leaving 8 bases not matched to a gene. There are 16 residues in the CDR3. Here the CDR3 DNA reads TGTGCCAGTAGTATAAAGACAGGGGGCTGGAAGCAGCCCCAGCATTTT. Encoded protein: CASSIKTGGWKQPQHF.

V and J are TRBV4-1 and TRBJ2-1; 7 nucleotides agree with TRBD2. The CDR3 is made up of 13 amino acids. V lost 1 base to trimming and J lost 12 bases; unmatched junction nucleotides: 6. CDR1 and CDR2 from the germline V gene are MGHRA and YSYEKL. In nucleotides, the CDR3 is TGCGCCAGCAGCCAAGTCGGGGAGGGACCGCAGTTCTTC. This codes for CASSQVGEGPQFF.

This clone was recorded a few times. V and J are TRBV27 and TRBJ1-1; 7 nucleotides line up with TRBD1. Germline V CDR1 and CDR2: MNHEY, SMNVEV (reference sequence). V was clipped by 4 bases and J by 0 bases; unmatched bases: 11. The CDR3 sequence is 17 residues long. This CDR3 reads CASSSNGQELVNTEAFF. Written as DNA, the CDR3 is TGTGCCAGCAGTTCCAACGGACAGGAGCTGGTGAACACTGAAGCTTTCTTT.

The rearrangement uses TRBV9 and TRBJ2-3; TRBD1 matches at 10 bases. V dropped 3 bases and J dropped 3; count of bases not matched to a gene: 7. CDR1 and CDR2 (germline): SGDLS, YYNGEE. This CDR3 has 16 residues. The CDR3 region is CASSANRDRGTDTQYF. The CDR3 nucleotides are TGTGCCAGCAGCGCAAACCGGGACAGGGGAACAGATACGCAGTATTTT.

V and J are TRBV6-4 and TRBJ2-3; D possibly matches TRBD1 or TRBD2 (5 bases each). Trimming cost V 5 bases and J 5 bases, with 23 bases left between them. This CDR3 has 17 amino acids. CDR1 and CDR2 (germline): MRHNA, SNTAGT. The CDR3 DNA reads TGTGCCAGCAGTTGGGGGTCGGCGGGTTCCGGTAGAGATACGCAGTATTTT. Encoded protein: CASSWGSAGSGRDTQYF.

This chain links TRBV28 with TRBJ2-7; unclear D gene. V dropped 5 bases and J dropped 2 bases, with 13 bases sitting between them. Germline V CDR1 and CDR2: MDHEN, SYDVKM. CDR3 size: 14 residues. In DNA, the CDR3 is TGTGCCAGCAGTCCGATACCTCGTACCTACGAGCAGTACTTC. Its translation is CASSPIPRTYEQYF. The variable domain in full, with the rest retrieved from reference TRBV28 and TRBJ2-7, is DVKVTQSSRYLVKRTGEKVFLECVQDMDHENMFWYRQDPGLGLRLIYFSYDVKMKEKGDIPEGYSVSREKKERFSLILESASTNQTSMYLCASSPIPRTYEQYFGPGTRLTVT.

Here the CDR3 reads CASSQDRAGGTDTQYF. The CDR3 nucleotides read TGCGCCAGCAGCCAAGATCGTGCGGGGGGCACAGATACGCAGTATTTT. V is TRBV4-1 and J is TRBJ2-3, with 7 bases aligning to TRBD2. Germline CDR1 MGHRA, CDR2 YSYEKL. The CDR3 is 16 residues long. After removal of 0 bases from V and 1 base from J, the junction contained 4 bases not matched to a gene.

This clone was seen only once. This sequence joins TRBV27 and TRBJ1-2, with D perhaps TRBD1 (6 bases). The V end was cut by 2 bases, the J end by 7 bases, with 17 bases between. Germline CDR1 and CDR2: MNHEY and SMNVEV (reference sequence). CDR3 length: 15 residues. The CDR3 sequence is CASSLLPDGGGGYTF. The CDR3 coding sequence is TGTGCCAGCAGTTTACTACCCGACGGGGGCGGTGGCTACACCTTC.

This chain links TRBV15 with TRBJ2-5, with D perhaps matching TRBD1 or TRBD2 (6 bases each). Trimming removed 3 bases at V and 1 base at J, with 12 bases between. CDR3 length: 15 amino acids. Germline values: CDR1 LNHNV, CDR2 YYDKDF (reference sequence). For the CDR3, the DNA is TGTGCCACCAGCAGCTCGGAGGGGGTCCAAGAGACCCAGTACTTC. Translating gives CATSSSEGVQETQYF.

The rearrangement uses TRBV5-1 and TRBJ2-6; possible D gene TRBD2, 5 bases. CDR3 length: 14 residues. CDR1 and CDR2 from the germline V gene are SGHRS and YFSETQ. V was trimmed by 5 bases and J by 2 bases, leaving 8 bases between them. CDR3 in DNA: TGCGCCAGCAGGCCCGGGGCTGGGGCCAACGTCCTGACTTTC. This codes for CASRPGAGANVLTF. The variable domain in full, with the rest retrieved from reference TRBV5-1 and TRBJ2-6, is KAGVTQTPRYLIKTRGQQVTLSCSPISGHRSVSWYQQTPGQGLQFLFEYFSETQRNKGNFPGRFSGRQFSNSRSEMNVSTLELGDSALYLCASRPGAGANVLTFGAGSRLTVL.

Remarks on this clone: The sample carries other DNA sequences with the same CDR3. The chain recombines TRBV11-2 with TRBJ2-4; 8 bases fit TRBD2. The CDR3 is 15 residues long. Germline V gives CDR1 SGHAT, CDR2 FQNNGV. The junction had 5 bases not matched to a gene; V was cut back by 1 base and J by 6 bases. The CDR3 DNA follows: TGTGCCAGCAGCTTAGTCGTCGGACTAGCAAACATTCAGTACTTC. Amino acids: CASSLVVGLANIQYF.

The chain is built from TRBV7-9 and TRBJ1-2; D is undetermined. The V end was cut by 5 bases, the J end by 2 bases, with 12 bases between. Germline V CDR1 and CDR2: SEHNR, FQNEAQ (reference sequence). The CDR3 is made up of 14 amino acids. This CDR3 is CASSPPGGNYGYTF. The CDR3 DNA follows: TGTGCCAGCAGCCCCCCTGGTGGCAACTATGGCTACACCTTC.

The chain uses TRBV7-9 and TRBJ2-3, with 9 bases identical to TRBD2. CDR1 and CDR2 (germline): SEHNR, FQNEAQ (reference sequence). The CDR3 is made up of 16 amino acids. The junction had 10 bases not matched to a gene; V was cut back by 5 bases and J by 4 bases. The CDR3 reads CASSPSRAGGPDTQYF. The CDR3 region has the DNA TGTGCCAGCAGCCCTAGCCGAGCGGGGGGACCAGATACGCAGTATTTT.

The genes are TRBV9 and TRBJ2-5; D is perhaps TRBD2 (5 bases). Germline CDR1 is SGDLS and CDR2 is YYNGEE. Trimming took off 4 bases at V and 1 base at J, with 17 bases between the two ends. CDR3 length: 16 amino acids. The CDR3 spells CASSHPRESRQETQYF. CDR3 sequence (DNA): TGTGCCAGCAGCCACCCGAGGGAGAGTCGCCAAGAGACCCAGTACTTC.

This clone was counted between two and nine times. The CDR3 coding sequence is TGTGCCAGAGGGCGAGGGGTTCACCGCTACGAGCAGTACTTC. As protein: CARGRGVHRYEQYF. The V gene is TRBV25-1, the J gene TRBJ2-7, with D perhaps assigned TRBD1 or TRBD2 (5 bases each). CDR1 MGHDK and CDR2 SYGVNS come from the germline V gene. The CDR3 totals 14 residues. Trimming cost V 9 bases and J 3 bases, with 18 bases left between them.

This rearrangement joins TRBV19 to TRBJ2-7, with D tentatively TRBD1 (6 bases). This CDR3 region has 14 residues. From germline, CDR1 is LNHDA and CDR2 SQIVND (reference sequence). V shed 9 bases and J shed 6 bases, with 21 bases lying between them. CDR3 sequence reads: CASRPGAGVGEQYF. The CDR3 region has the DNA TGTGCCAGCAGGCCCGGGGCAGGGGTAGGCGAGCAGTACTTC.